Here is one T cell receptor (beta chain) with its context. The CDR3 contains 15 residues. Looked up from germline, CDR1 is SNHLY and CDR2 is FYNNEI. J lost 5 bases, V lost 7 bases, and 11 bases had no gene match. These data belong to a study of cytomegalovirus exposure and HLA in healthy donors. Primers: 60 Vbeta forward and 13 Jbeta reverse. Sequenced by immunoSEQ multiplex PCR; TCRdb stores in-frame clones only, minus some. The table lists approximately 110,000 clones. Healthy bone marrow donors supplied every sample. The chain carries TRBV2 and TRBJ2-5; TRBD1 matches at 9 bases. This receptor was obtained from a man in his thirties or forties in good health and CMV-seronegative. What was sequenced was PBMCs. CDR3 in amino acids: CASISQGARSETQYF. The CDR3 bases are TGTGCCAGCATTTCACAGGGGGCGCGGTCCGAGACCCAGTACTTC.